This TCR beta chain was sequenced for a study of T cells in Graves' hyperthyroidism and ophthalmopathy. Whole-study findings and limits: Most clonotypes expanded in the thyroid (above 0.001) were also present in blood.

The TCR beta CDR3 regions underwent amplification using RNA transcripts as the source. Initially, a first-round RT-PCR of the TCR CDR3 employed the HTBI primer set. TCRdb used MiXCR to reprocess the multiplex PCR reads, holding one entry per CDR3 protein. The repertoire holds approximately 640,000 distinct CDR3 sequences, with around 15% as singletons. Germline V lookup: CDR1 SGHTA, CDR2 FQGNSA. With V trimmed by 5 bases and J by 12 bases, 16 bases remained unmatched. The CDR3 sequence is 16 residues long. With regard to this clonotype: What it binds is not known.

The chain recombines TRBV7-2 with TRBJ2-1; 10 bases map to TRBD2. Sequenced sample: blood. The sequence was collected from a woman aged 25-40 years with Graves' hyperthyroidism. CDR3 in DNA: TGTGCCAGCAGCCCTCGGGGGCTAGCGGGAGAATATAGGCAGTTCTTC. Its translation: CASSPRGLAGEYRQFF.